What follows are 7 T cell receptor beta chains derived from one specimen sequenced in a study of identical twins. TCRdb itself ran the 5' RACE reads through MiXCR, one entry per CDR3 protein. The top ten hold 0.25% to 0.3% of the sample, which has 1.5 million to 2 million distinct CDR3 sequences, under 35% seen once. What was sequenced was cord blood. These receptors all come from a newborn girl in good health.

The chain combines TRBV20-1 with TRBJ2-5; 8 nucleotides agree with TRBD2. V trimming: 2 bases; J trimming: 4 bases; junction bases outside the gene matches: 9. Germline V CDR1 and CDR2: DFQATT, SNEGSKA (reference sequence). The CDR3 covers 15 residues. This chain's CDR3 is CSARRSGGILETQYF. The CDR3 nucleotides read TGCAGTGCTAGACGGAGCGGGGGCATCCTAGAGACCCAGTACTTC.

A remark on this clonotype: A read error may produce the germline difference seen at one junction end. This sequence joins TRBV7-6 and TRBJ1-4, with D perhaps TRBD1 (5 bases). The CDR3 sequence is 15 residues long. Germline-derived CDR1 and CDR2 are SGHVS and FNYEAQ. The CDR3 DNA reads TGTGCCAGCAGCTTAGCCCCCAGGGATTCTGAAAGACTGTTTTTT. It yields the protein CASSLAPRDSERLFF. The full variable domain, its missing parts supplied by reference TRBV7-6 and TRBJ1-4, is GAGVSQSPRYKVTKRGQDVALRCDPISGHVSLYWYRQALGQGPEFLTYFNYEAQQDKSGLPNDRFSAERPEGSISTLTIQRTEQRDSAMYRCASSLAPRDSERLFFGSGTQLSVL.

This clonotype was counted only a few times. This chain's CDR3 is CSASQGTGGWGYTF. In DNA, the CDR3 is TGCAGTGCTAGTCAGGGGACAGGGGGCTGGGGCTACACCTTC. The V and J genes are TRBV20-1 and TRBJ1-2; TRBD1 matches at 12 bases. The CDR3 covers 14 residues. Trimming removed 3 bases from V and 8 bases from J; junction bases left unmatched: 7. Germline V gene lookup returns CDR1 DFQATT and CDR2 SNEGSKA (reference sequence).

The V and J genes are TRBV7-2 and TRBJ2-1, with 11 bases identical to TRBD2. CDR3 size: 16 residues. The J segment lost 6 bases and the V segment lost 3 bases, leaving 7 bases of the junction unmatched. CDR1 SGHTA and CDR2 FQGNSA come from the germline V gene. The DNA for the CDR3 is TGTGCCAGCAGCTTGAAAGGGACTAGCGGCTTCAATGAGCAGTTCTTC. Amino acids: CASSLKGTSGFNEQFF.

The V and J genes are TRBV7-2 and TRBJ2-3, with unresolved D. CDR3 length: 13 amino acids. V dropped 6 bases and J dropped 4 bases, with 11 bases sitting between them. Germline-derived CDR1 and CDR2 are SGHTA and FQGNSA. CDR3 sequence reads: CASSYLIADTQYF. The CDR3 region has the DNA TGTGCCAGCAGTTACTTGATCGCAGATACGCAGTATTTT.

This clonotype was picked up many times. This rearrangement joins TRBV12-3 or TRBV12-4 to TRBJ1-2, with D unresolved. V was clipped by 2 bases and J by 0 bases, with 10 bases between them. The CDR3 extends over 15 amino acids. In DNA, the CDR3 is TGTGCCAGCAGTTTACGCACAGTCCCTAACTATGGCTACACCTTC. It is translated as CASSLRTVPNYGYTF.

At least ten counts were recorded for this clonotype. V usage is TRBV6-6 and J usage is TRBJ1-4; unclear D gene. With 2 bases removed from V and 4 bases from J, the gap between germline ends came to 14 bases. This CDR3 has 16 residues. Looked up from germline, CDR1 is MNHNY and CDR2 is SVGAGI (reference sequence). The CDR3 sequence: CASSYHYSGDNEKLFF. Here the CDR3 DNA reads TGTGCCAGCAGTTACCACTACAGCGGGGATAATGAAAAACTGTTTTTT.